This paragraph covers one TCR beta chain sequence. The CDR3 length is 16 residues. V shed 5 bases and J 2 bases; nucleotides not matched to a gene: 10. In germline, CDR1 is LNHDA, CDR2 SQIVND (reference sequence). These data originate in a study of blood T cell repertoires in COVID-19. Original processing notes: Using reference gene primer amplification, nucleated cell counts were estimated. The table came from immunoSEQ multiplex PCR; TCRdb's copy has only in-frame clones and leaves some out. The DNA was the basis for D and trimming; V, J and clone size are from that table. The sample consists of some 180,000 clones, around 83% of them appearing once.

V usage is TRBV19 and J usage is TRBJ2-7; 9 nucleotides line up with TRBD2. The sample was peripheral blood. The clonotype was recovered from a woman in her sixties with acute or convalescent COVID-19. The CDR3, as DNA: TGTGCCAGTAGTTCACCCCGACTAGCGGAGACCTACGAGCAGTACTTC. As protein: CASSSPRLAETYEQYF.